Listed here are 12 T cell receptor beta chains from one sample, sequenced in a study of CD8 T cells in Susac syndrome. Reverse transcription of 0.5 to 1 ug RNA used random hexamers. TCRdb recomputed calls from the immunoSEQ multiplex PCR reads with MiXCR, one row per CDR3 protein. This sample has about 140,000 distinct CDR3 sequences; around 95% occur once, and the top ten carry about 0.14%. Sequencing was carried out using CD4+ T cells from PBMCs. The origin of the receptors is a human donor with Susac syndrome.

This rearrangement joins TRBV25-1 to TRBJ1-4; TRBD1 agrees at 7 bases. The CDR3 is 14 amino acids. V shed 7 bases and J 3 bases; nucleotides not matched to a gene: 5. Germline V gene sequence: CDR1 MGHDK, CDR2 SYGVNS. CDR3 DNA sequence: TGTGCCAGCATCCCGGGACAGTCTAATGAAAAACTGTTTTTT. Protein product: CASIPGQSNEKLFF.

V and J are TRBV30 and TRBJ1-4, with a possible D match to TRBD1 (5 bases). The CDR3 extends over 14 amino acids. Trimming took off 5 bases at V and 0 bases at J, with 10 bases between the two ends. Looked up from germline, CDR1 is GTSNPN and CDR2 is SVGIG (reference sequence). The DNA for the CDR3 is TGTGCCTGGGCGGGACGGGCAACTAATGAAAAACTGTTTTTT. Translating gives CAWAGRATNEKLFF.

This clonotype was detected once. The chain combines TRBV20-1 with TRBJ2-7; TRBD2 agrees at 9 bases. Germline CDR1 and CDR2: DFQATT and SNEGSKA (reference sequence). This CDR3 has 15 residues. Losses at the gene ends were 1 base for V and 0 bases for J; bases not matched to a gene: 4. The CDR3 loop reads CSARVAAGGSYEQYF. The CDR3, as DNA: TGCAGTGCTAGAGTTGCAGCGGGGGGCTCCTACGAGCAGTACTTC.

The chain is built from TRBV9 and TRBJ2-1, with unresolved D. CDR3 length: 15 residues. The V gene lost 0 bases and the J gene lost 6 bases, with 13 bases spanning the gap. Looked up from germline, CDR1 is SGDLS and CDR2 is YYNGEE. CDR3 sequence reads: CASSVAGDRANEQFF. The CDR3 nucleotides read TGTGCCAGCAGCGTAGCCGGAGATCGGGCCAATGAGCAGTTCTTC. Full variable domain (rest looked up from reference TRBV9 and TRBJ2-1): DSGVTQTPKHLITATGQRVTLRCSPRSGDLSVYWYQQSLDQGLQFLIQYYNGEERAKGNILERFSAQQFPDLHSELNLSSLELGDSALYFCASSVAGDRANEQFFGPGTRLTVL.

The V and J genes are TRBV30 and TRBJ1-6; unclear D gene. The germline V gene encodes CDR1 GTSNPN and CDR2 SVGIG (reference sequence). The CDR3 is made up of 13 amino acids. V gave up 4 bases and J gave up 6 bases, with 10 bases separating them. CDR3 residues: CAWKGLSNSPLHF. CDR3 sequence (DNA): TGTGCCTGGAAAGGACTGTCTAATTCACCCCTCCACTTT.

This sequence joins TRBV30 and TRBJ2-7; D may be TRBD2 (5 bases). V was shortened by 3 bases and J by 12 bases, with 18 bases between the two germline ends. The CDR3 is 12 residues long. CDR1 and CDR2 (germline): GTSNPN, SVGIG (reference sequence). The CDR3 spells CAWSFTTTGLYF. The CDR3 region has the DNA TGTGCCTGGAGCTTCACCACAACTGGACTGTACTTC.

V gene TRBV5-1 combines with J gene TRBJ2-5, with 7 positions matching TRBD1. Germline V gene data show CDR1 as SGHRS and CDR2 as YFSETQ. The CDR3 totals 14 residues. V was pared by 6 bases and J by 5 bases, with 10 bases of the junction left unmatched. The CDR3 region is CASKEGTGVETQYF. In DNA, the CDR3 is TGCGCCAGCAAGGAAGGTACAGGGGTGGAGACCCAGTACTTC.

CDR3 in amino acids: CSARDPSGSYEQYF. The CDR3 nucleotides read TGCAGTGCTAGAGATCCTTCAGGCAGCTACGAGCAGTACTTC. This sequence joins TRBV20-1 and TRBJ2-7, with D unresolved. CDR1 DFQATT and CDR2 SNEGSKA come from the germline V gene (reference sequence). This CDR3 has 14 residues. V gave up 0 bases and J gave up 3 bases, with 12 bases separating them.

In DNA form, the CDR3 reads TGTGCCAGCAGTCCCAGGGGGCGGTACACTGAAGCTTTCTTT. Protein: CASSPRGRYTEAFF. The rearrangement uses TRBV12-3 or TRBV12-4 and TRBJ1-1; 8 bases are a match to TRBD1. The length of the CDR3 is 14 residues. The V gene end was trimmed by 5 bases and the J gene end by 3 bases; junction bases not matched to a gene: 5.

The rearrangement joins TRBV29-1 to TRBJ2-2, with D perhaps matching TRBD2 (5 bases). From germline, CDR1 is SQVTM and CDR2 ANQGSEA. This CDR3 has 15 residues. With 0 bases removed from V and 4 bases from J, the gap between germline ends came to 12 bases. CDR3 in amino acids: CSVEDPRTPTGELFF. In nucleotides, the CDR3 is TGCAGCGTTGAAGATCCTCGGACTCCCACCGGGGAGCTGTTTTTT.

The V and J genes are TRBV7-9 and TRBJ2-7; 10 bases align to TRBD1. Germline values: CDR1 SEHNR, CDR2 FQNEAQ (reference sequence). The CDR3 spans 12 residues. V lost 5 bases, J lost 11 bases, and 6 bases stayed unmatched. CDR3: CASSHDRGRKYF. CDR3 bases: TGTGCCAGCAGCCACGACAGGGGGCGGAAGTACTTC.

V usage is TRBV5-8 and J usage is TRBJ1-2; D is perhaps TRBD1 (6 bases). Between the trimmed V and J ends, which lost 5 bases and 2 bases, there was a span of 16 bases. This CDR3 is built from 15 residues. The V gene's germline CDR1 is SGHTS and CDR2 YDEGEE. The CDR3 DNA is TGTGCCAGCAGGTATCTGTCGGACAGAAACTATGGCTACACCTTC. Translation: CASRYLSDRNYGYTF.